This TCR beta chain was recovered during a study of control samples from healthy donors and cancer patients. The CDR3 is 13 residues long. The germline V gene has CDR1 SGHDT and CDR2 YYEEEE. The V end was cut by 3 bases, the J end by 8 bases, with 11 bases between. Some clones are missing from TCRdb's copy, which holds only in-frame ones; the method was immunoSEQ multiplex PCR. The table includes some 120,000 clones, around 91% detected once. This TCR was recovered from a woman in her fifties or sixties with colorectal cancer. The chain couples TRBV5-6 to TRBJ1-4; D not certain. Specimen: PBMCs. The CDR3 DNA reads as TGTGCCAGCAGCTCGGACGGGTCAGAAAAACTGTTTTTT. The encoded protein is CASSSDGSEKLFF.